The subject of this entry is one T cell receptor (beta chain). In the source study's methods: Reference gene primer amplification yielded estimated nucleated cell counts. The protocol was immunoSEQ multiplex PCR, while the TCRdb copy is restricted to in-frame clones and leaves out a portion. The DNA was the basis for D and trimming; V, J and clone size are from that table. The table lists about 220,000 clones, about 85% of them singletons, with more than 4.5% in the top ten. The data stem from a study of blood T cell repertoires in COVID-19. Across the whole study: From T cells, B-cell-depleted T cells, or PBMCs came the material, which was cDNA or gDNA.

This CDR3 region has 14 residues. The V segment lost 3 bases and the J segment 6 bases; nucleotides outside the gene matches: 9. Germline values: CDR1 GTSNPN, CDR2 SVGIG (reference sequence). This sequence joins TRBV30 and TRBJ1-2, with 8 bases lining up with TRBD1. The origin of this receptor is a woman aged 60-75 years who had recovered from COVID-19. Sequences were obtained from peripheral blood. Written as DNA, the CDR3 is TGTGCCTGGAGAGCGACAGGGGCGAGGGATGGCTACACCTTC. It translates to CAWRATGARDGYTF.